This T cell receptor (beta chain) came from a study of early T cells in non-severe SARS-CoV-2 infection. Across the whole study: From unsorted whole blood, bulk RNA was sequenced, and the chains remained unpaired.

Attached unique molecular identifiers marked individual cDNA molecules. TCRdb re-analysed the 5' RACE reads in MiXCR, keeping a single row per CDR3 protein. The sample lists approximately 90,000 distinct CDR3 sequences; 11% were seen once. The sample holds many counts of this clonotype. Trimming cost V 0 bases and J 3 bases, with 11 bases left between them. The CDR3 totals 15 residues. CDR1 and CDR2 from the germline V gene are LNHNV and YYDKDF (reference sequence). The chain has TRBV15 and TRBJ1-2, with a weak D call TRBD1 (6 bases). This clonotype was sampled from an adult who was a healthcare worker with PCR-confirmed SARS-CoV-2 infection or an uninfected control (not recorded which). The material sequenced was whole blood, taken at baseline. CDR3 residues: CATSRDLRTDYGYTF. The CDR3 nucleotides are TGTGCCACCAGCAGAGATCTCAGGACAGACTATGGCTACACCTTC.